The present T cell receptor beta chain was sequenced within a study of T cells in Graves' hyperthyroidism and ophthalmopathy. Study-wide findings and caveats: The model identified upcoming ophthalmopathy a median about six months ahead of onset. The majority of expanded thyroid clonotypes above 0.001 also appeared in blood.

Regions amplified from RNA transcripts were the TCR beta CDR3 regions. The TCR CDR3 first-round RT-PCR relied on the HTBI primer set. TCRdb reprocessed the multiplex PCR reads via MiXCR and lists one record per CDR3 protein. In the table there are around 600,000 distinct CDR3 sequences, about 14% of which are singletons. This clonotype was found many times. The antigen remains unidentified. Patients with ophthalmopathy all had a Clinical Activity Score of at least 3, a NOSPECS grade of at least 4 and duration under 3 months. Out of 10 ml of fresh peripheral blood came the PBMCs. The sequenced sample consisted of blood. This receptor was taken from a woman in her fifties or sixties with Graves' ophthalmopathy.

The CDR3 nucleotides read TGTGCCAGCAGTTACGAGTTCTATAGCAATCAGCCCCAGCATTTT. The encoded protein is CASSYEFYSNQPQHF. The chain is built from TRBV6-2 or TRBV6-3 and TRBJ1-5; D unclear. This CDR3 has 15 amino acids. CDR1 and CDR2 from the germline V gene are MNHEY and SVGEGT. The V end lost 2 bases, the J end lost 0 bases, and 8 bases lay between the germline ends.